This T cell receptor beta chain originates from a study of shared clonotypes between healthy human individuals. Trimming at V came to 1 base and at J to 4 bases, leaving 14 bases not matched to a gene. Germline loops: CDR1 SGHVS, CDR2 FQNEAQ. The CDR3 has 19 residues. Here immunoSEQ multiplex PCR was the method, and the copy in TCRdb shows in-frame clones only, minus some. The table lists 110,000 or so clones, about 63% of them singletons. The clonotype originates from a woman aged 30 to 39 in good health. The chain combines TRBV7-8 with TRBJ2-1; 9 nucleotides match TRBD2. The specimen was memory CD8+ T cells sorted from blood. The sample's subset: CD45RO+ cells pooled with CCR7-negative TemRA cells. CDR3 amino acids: CASSLGGWIVSGSYNEQFF. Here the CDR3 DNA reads TGTGCCAGCAGCTTAGGGGGATGGATTGTTAGCGGGAGTTACAATGAGCAGTTCTTC. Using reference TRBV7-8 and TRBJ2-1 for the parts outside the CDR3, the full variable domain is GAGVSQSPRYKVAKRGQDVALRCDPISGHVSLFWYQQALGQGPEFLTYFQNEAQLDKSGLPSDRFFAERPEGSVSTLKIQRTQQEDSAVYLCASSLGGWIVSGSYNEQFFGPGTRLTVL.